The rows below give T cell receptor beta chains drawn from one sample of a study of CD8+ T cells in alopecia areata. Assay: immunoSEQ multiplex PCR; the TCRdb copy retains only in-frame clones and omits some. The table records approximately 210,000 clones, over 55% of them present only once. The starting material was CD4+ T cells sorted from blood, obtained at week 24, from a patient treated with tofacitinib. All receptors come from a human donor with alopecia areata. Each CDR3 is given with its conserved first and last residue. The order of the fields is J gene, V gene, D gene, clone size, CDR3 protein, CDR3 DNA. D genes are given only for firm matches. The size entry is marked missing in some rows and otherwise reads once, few, many or a size class.

J: TRBJ1-2
V: TRBV9
D: NA
size: NA
CDR3: CASSVRPGDGYTF
DNA: TGTGCCAGCAGCGTTAGGCCGGGGGATGGCTACACCTTC

J: TRBJ1-4
V: TRBV10-3
D: NA
size: NA
CDR3: CAISESIGDGGKLFF
DNA: TGTGCCATCAGTGAGTCGATAGGGGACGGCGGAAAACTGTTTTTT

J: TRBJ1-1
V: TRBV11-2
D: NA
size: NA
CDR3: CASRRLGQDTEAFF
DNA: TGTGCCAGCAGGCGCTTGGGACAAGACACTGAAGCTTTCTTT

J: TRBJ2-6
V: TRBV10-2
D: NA
size: NA
CDR3: CATGTKTGPGANVLTF
DNA: TGCGCCACAGGAACCAAAACGGGCCCAGGGGCCAACGTCCTGACTTTC

J: TRBJ2-3
V: TRBV29-1
D: NA
size: few
CDR3: CSVGGVRTDTQYF
DNA: TGCAGCGTTGGCGGGGTCCGAACAGATACGCAGTATTTT

J: TRBJ1-1
V: TRBV29-1
D: NA
size: NA
CDR3: CSVARDREAFF
DNA: TGCAGCGTTGCCCGGGATCGAGAAGCTTTCTTT

J: TRBJ2-7
V: TRBV6-1
D: NA
size: once
CDR3: CASRQSYEQYF
DNA: TGTGCCAGTAGACAGAGCTACGAGCAGTACTTC

J: TRBJ2-3
V: TRBV5-6
D: TRBD1
size: NA
CDR3: CASSGFTGATDTQYF
DNA: TGTGCCAGCAGCGGATTTACAGGGGCAACAGATACGCAGTATTTT

J: TRBJ2-2
V: TRBV6-1
D: TRBD2
size: few
CDR3: CASSVREDGELFF
DNA: TGTGCCAGCAGTGTTCGGGAGGACGGGGAGCTGTTTTTT

J: TRBJ2-1
V: TRBV5-4
D: TRBD2
size: NA
CDR3: CASSLALAGGNNEQFF
DNA: TGTGCCAGCAGCTTGGCCCTAGCGGGGGGGAACAATGAGCAGTTCTTC

J: TRBJ1-1
V: TRBV30
D: NA
size: once
CDR3: CAWGSGTLAFF
DNA: TGTGCCTGGGGATCCGGGACATTAGCTTTCTTT

J: TRBJ1-2
V: TRBV29-1
D: NA
size: NA
CDR3: CSVGVALSYGYTF
DNA: TGCAGCGTTGGGGTTGCGCTGAGTTATGGCTACACCTTC

J: TRBJ1-1
V: TRBV30
D: NA
size: NA
CDR3: CAWSVLGPSTEAFF
DNA: TGTGCCTGGAGTGTTCTGGGCCCAAGCACTGAAGCTTTCTTT

J: TRBJ2-3
V: TRBV7-8
D: TRBD1
size: NA
CDR3: CASSSRTGFSTDTQYF
DNA: TGTGCCAGCAGCTCTAGGACAGGGTTTAGCACAGATACGCAGTATTTT

J: TRBJ2-5
V: TRBV30
D: NA
size: NA
CDR3: CAWIPNRETQYF
DNA: TGTGCCTGGATCCCCAACCGGGAGACCCAGTACTTC

J: TRBJ2-1
V: TRBV5-6
D: TRBD1
size: NA
CDR3: CASSTQGAYNEQFF
DNA: TGTGCCAGCAGCACGCAGGGGGCCTACAATGAGCAGTTCTTC

J: TRBJ1-1
V: TRBV5-1
D: TRBD1
size: NA
CDR3: CASMGDRVENTEAFF
DNA: TGCGCCAGCATGGGGGACAGGGTTGAGAACACTGAAGCTTTCTTT

J: TRBJ1-2
V: TRBV10-3
D: NA
size: few
CDR3: CAIQFGREDGYTF
DNA: TGTGCCATACAATTTGGCAGGGAGGATGGCTACACCTTC

J: TRBJ2-5
V: TRBV7-6
D: NA
size: once
CDR3: CASSTRLGETQYF
DNA: TGTGCCAGCAGCACGAGACTGGGAGAGACCCAGTACTTC

J: TRBJ1-2
V: TRBV28
D: TRBD1
size: few
CDR3: CASQPGGDRGDYGYTF
DNA: TGTGCCAGCCAGCCGGGCGGGGACAGGGGCGACTATGGCTACACCTTC

J: TRBJ1-5
V: TRBV25-1
D: NA
size: NA
CDR3: CASRPDEAEPQHF
DNA: TGTGCCAGCAGACCGGACGAAGCAGAGCCCCAGCATTTT

J: TRBJ2-5
V: TRBV5-4
D: NA
size: NA
CDR3: CASSFVDRLETQYF
DNA: TGTGCCAGCAGCTTTGTGGACAGACTAGAGACCCAGTACTTC

J: TRBJ2-1
V: TRBV7-6
D: TRBD2
size: NA
CDR3: CASSLASGLAILNEQFF
DNA: TGTGCCAGCAGCTTAGCCTCGGGACTAGCGATATTGAATGAGCAGTTCTTC

J: TRBJ2-6
V: TRBV9
D: NA
size: NA
CDR3: CASSEGSSGANVLTF
DNA: TGTGCCAGCAGCGAGGGGAGCTCTGGGGCCAACGTCCTGACTTTC

J: TRBJ1-2
V: TRBV7-2
D: TRBD1
size: few
CDR3: CASSLAPGTGTYGYTF
DNA: TGTGCCAGCAGCTTAGCCCCGGGGACAGGGACCTATGGCTACACCTTC

J: TRBJ2-7
V: TRBV25-1
D: NA
size: NA
CDR3: CASSAPGETYEQYF
DNA: TGTGCCAGCAGTGCCCCGGGAGAAACCTACGAGCAGTACTTC

J: TRBJ1-5
V: TRBV30
D: TRBD1
size: once
CDR3: CAWSVRDRGNQPQHF
DNA: TGTGCCTGGAGTGTACGGGACAGAGGCAATCAGCCCCAGCATTTT

J: TRBJ1-2
V: TRBV4-3
D: NA
size: NA
CDR3: CASSQVPGADNYGYTF
DNA: TGCGCCAGCAGCCAAGTGCCCGGGGCCGATAACTATGGCTACACCTTC

J: TRBJ2-5
V: TRBV4-3
D: NA
size: NA
CDR3: CASSQDWLSETQYF
DNA: TGCGCCAGCAGCCAAGATTGGCTATCGGAGACCCAGTACTTC

J: TRBJ1-5
V: TRBV19
D: TRBD1
size: NA
CDR3: CASSIGRQGGNQPQHF
DNA: TGTGCCAGTAGTATAGGCAGACAGGGGGGAAATCAGCCCCAGCATTTT

J: TRBJ2-7
V: TRBV5-6
D: NA
size: NA
CDR3: CASSLSAGSYEQYF
DNA: TGTGCCAGCAGCTTGTCCGCCGGCTCCTACGAGCAGTACTTC

J: TRBJ2-3
V: TRBV2
D: NA
size: NA
CDR3: CASSDTSLDTQYF
DNA: TGTGCCAGCAGTGACACATCGCTAGATACGCAGTATTTT

J: TRBJ2-3
V: TRBV25-1
D: NA
size: NA
CDR3: CASAYAGRVTDTQYF
DNA: TGTGCCAGTGCCTACGCGGGCAGGGTCACAGATACGCAGTATTTT

J: TRBJ2-7
V: TRBV4-1
D: TRBD1
size: NA
CDR3: CASSQVYGQGYEQYF
DNA: TGCGCCAGCAGCCAAGTTTATGGACAGGGCTACGAGCAGTACTTC

J: TRBJ2-5
V: TRBV10-3
D: TRBD2
size: NA
CDR3: CAISASQRGPQETQYF
DNA: TGTGCCATCAGTGCATCTCAGCGGGGGCCTCAAGAGACCCAGTACTTC

J: TRBJ2-7
V: TRBV2
D: NA
size: NA
CDR3: CASSEANEQYF
DNA: TGTGCCAGCAGTGAAGCTAACGAGCAGTACTTC

J: TRBJ2-1
V: TRBV29-1
D: NA
size: NA
CDR3: CSVEGSYNEQFF
DNA: TGCAGCGTTGAAGGCTCATACAATGAGCAGTTCTTC

J: TRBJ1-1
V: TRBV25-1
D: NA
size: NA
CDR3: CASSAEWWGEAFF
DNA: TGTGCCAGCAGCGCCGAGTGGTGGGGCGAGGCTTTCTTT

J: TRBJ2-3
V: TRBV9
D: NA
size: few
CDR3: CASSPSIGTDTQYF
DNA: TGTGCCAGCAGCCCCAGCATAGGAACAGATACGCAGTATTTT

J: TRBJ2-3
V: TRBV25-1
D: TRBD1
size: NA
CDR3: CASSETGQGRDTQYF
DNA: TGTGCCAGCAGTGAAACGGGACAGGGGAGGGATACGCAGTATTTT

J: TRBJ2-1
V: TRBV7-9
D: TRBD2
size: few
CDR3: CASSLSGGRDEQFF
DNA: TGTGCCAGCAGCTTGAGTGGCGGGAGGGATGAGCAGTTCTTC

J: TRBJ1-1
V: TRBV29-1
D: NA
size: few
CDR3: CSVGQRAGPEAFF
DNA: TGCAGCGTTGGCCAGAGGGCAGGACCTGAAGCTTTCTTT

J: TRBJ2-1
V: TRBV6-5
D: NA
size: NA
CDR3: CASSYSGPLGEQFF
DNA: TGTGCCAGCAGTTACTCGGGGCCCTTGGGCGAGCAGTTCTTC

J: TRBJ1-5
V: TRBV30
D: NA
size: NA
CDR3: CAWSRASNQPQHF
DNA: TGTGCCTGGAGTCGAGCTAGCAATCAGCCCCAGCATTTT

J: TRBJ1-3
V: TRBV4-3
D: NA
size: few
CDR3: CASSQGAAISGNTIYF
DNA: TGCGCCAGCAGCCAAGGAGCAGCTATCTCTGGAAACACCATATATTTT

J: TRBJ2-1
V: TRBV5-1
D: NA
size: few
CDR3: CASSQRGEHNEQFF
DNA: TGCGCCAGCAGCCAGAGGGGGGAGCACAATGAGCAGTTCTTC

J: TRBJ1-1
V: TRBV30
D: NA
size: few
CDR3: CAWGARNTEAFF
DNA: TGTGCCTGGGGAGCCAGAAACACTGAAGCTTTCTTT